This T cell receptor (beta chain) was sequenced in a study of blood T cell repertoires in COVID-19. Turning to the study itself: Samples taken during acute and convalescent COVID-19 were collected in the United States, Italy and Spain. Sample material is recorded as cDNA or gDNA derived from T cells, B-cell-depleted T cells, or PBMCs.

Authors' methods: Researchers report that nucleated cell counts were estimated from reference gene primer amplification. Profiling relied on immunoSEQ multiplex PCR, and the TCRdb table lists in-frame clones only, not all of them. V and J calls and clone size are copied from that table; D and trimming were computed from the DNA. The sample shows over 90,000 clones, about 88% of them seen only once. From germline, CDR1 is GTSNPN and CDR2 SVGIG (reference sequence). CDR3 size: 14 residues. Trimming at V came to 8 bases and at J to 7 bases, leaving 14 bases not matched to a gene. The specimen sequenced was peripheral blood. The receptor's source is a man aged 45 to 65 with active or convalescent COVID-19. The rearrangement links TRBV30 to TRBJ2-3; 8 nucleotides agree with TRBD2. The chain's CDR3 is CAIASGGYMHTQYF. CDR3 nucleotide sequence: TGTGCCATAGCCAGCGGGGGCTATATGCATACGCAGTATTTT.